These 22 T cell receptor beta chains originate from one sample sequenced in a study of blood T cells in healthy people across ages. A J-beta primer mix and a sample-barcoded 5' primer were used in a second PCR of roughly 7 to 12 cycles. TCRdb independently ran MiXCR on the 5' RACE reads; one entry per CDR3 protein. The sample contains about 1.4 million distinct CDR3 sequences, approximately 59% of which appear only once. Sequenced input: blood. The receptor source for this set is a man aged 18 to 30 in good health.

The chain recombines TRBV5-1 with TRBJ2-7; a possible D gene is TRBD1 (6 bases). The germline V and J ends were trimmed by 0 bases and 3 bases, with 16 bases remaining between them. This CDR3 is 16 amino acids long. From germline, CDR1 is SGHRS and CDR2 YFSETQ. Here the CDR3 DNA reads TGCGCCAGCAGCTTGGTACTCTTTGGGACAAACTACGAGCAGTACTTC. Protein product: CASSLVLFGTNYEQYF.

Only a few counts were recorded for this clonotype. V is TRBV4-1 and J is TRBJ1-1, with D tentatively TRBD1 (5 bases). The CDR3 extends over 13 amino acids. Trimming removed 5 bases from V and 4 bases from J, with 11 bases in between. Per germline, CDR1 MGHRA and CDR2 YSYEKL. CDR3 DNA sequence: TGCGCCAGCAGCAAGGTGGGGGGCACTGAAGCTTTCTTT. It codes for CASSKVGGTEAFF.

The CDR3 here is CASSYLTGSNQPQHF. CDR3 coding DNA: TGTGCCAGCAGTTACCTGACGGGTAGCAATCAGCCCCAGCATTTT. V gene TRBV6-5 combines with J gene TRBJ1-5, with D uncertain. The CDR3 length is 15 residues. V was pared by 2 bases and J by 0 bases, with 8 bases between. Germline CDR1 MNHEY, CDR2 SVGAGI.

The genes are TRBV5-1 and TRBJ1-1; weak D call: TRBD1 (5 bases). This CDR3 comprises 15 residues. Germline V gives CDR1 SGHRS, CDR2 YFSETQ. The V end was cut by 0 bases, the J end by 1 base, with 10 bases between. As DNA, the CDR3 is TGCGCCAGCAGCTTGGTCGAAACAGGGAACACTGAAGCTTTCTTT. Translating gives CASSLVETGNTEAFF.

The CDR3, as DNA: TGTGCCATCAGCAAGCCGGGACAGGGATTGGATACGCAGTATTTT. It encodes CAISKPGQGLDTQYF. This chain connects TRBV10-3 to TRBJ2-3, with TRBD1 matching 9 bases. V lost 6 bases to trimming and J lost 6 bases; unmatched junction nucleotides: 10. Germline lookup yields CDR1 ENHRY and CDR2 SYGVKD. There are 15 residues in the CDR3.

CDR3 residues: CAISHPAGASNIQYF. The CDR3 DNA sequence: TGTGCCATCAGTCACCCAGCGGGAGCCTCAAACATTCAGTACTTC. This rearrangement joins TRBV10-3 to TRBJ2-4; 8 bases line up with TRBD2. The CDR3 consists of 15 residues. Germline values: CDR1 ENHRY, CDR2 SYGVKD. The V and J ends lost 5 bases and 6 bases, in that order; junction bases with no gene match: 9.

CDR3 amino acids: CASSQEGAGPLSGANVLTF. The CDR3 DNA sequence: TGTGCCAGCAGCCAAGAAGGGGCCGGACCGCTCTCTGGGGCCAACGTCCTGACTTTC. V gene TRBV3-1 combines with J gene TRBJ2-6; maybe TRBD1 (5 bases). V lost 0 bases and J 0 bases, leaving 15 bases between the germline ends. Per germline, CDR1 LGHDT and CDR2 YNNKEL (reference sequence). The CDR3 loop spans 19 amino acids.

This clonotype was seen only a few times. The junction departs from germline at one end; a sequencing error may be responsible. The chain carries TRBV7-7 and TRBJ2-5; D is undetermined. The length of the CDR3 is 15 residues. CDR1 is SSHAT and CDR2 is FNYEAQ in the germline V gene (reference sequence). The CDR3 region has the DNA TGTGCTAGCAGCTTAGCCCCGGCGGTGGGGGAGACCCAGTACTTC. Its translation is CASSLAPAVGETQYF.

The J gene is TRBJ2-7, the V gene TRBV28, with 8 bases aligning to TRBD1. Germline-derived CDR1 and CDR2 are MDHEN and SYDVKM. The V and J ends lost 3 bases and 5 bases, in that order; junction bases with no gene match: 9. The CDR3 length is 15 residues. The CDR3 protein is CASSLIRTGLNEQYF. CDR3 bases: TGTGCCAGCAGTTTGATTCGGACAGGGCTAAACGAGCAGTACTTC.

This clonotype was observed a single time. V is TRBV6-6 and J is TRBJ1-1; D is undetermined. Trimming stripped 4 bases from V and 6 bases from J, with 18 bases between. The V gene's germline CDR1 is MNHNY and CDR2 SVGAGI (reference sequence). This CDR3 has 15 residues. The CDR3 loop reads CASSCNQDVCAEAFF. The CDR3 nucleotides read TGTGCCAGCAGTTGCAACCAGGACGTGTGCGCTGAAGCTTTCTTT.

In this sample, this clonotype turned up a few times. The chain combines TRBV4-1 with TRBJ2-7, with 10 bases that match TRBD2. V lost 2 bases and J lost 2; bases outside the gene matches: 9. CDR1 is MGHRA, CDR2 YSYEKL, per germline. This CDR3 is built from 17 residues. CDR3 in amino acids: CASSQLQLAGATYEQYF. The CDR3 nucleotides are TGCGCCAGCAGCCAACTGCAGCTAGCGGGGGCGACCTACGAGCAGTACTTC.

This clonotype was recorded many times. This chain joins TRBV20-1 and TRBJ2-7; 9 nucleotides agree with TRBD1. V lost 3 bases and J lost 4; bases outside the gene matches: 1. Germline CDR1 reads DFQATT; CDR2 reads SNEGSKA (reference sequence). This CDR3 region has 12 residues. CDR3 DNA: TGCAGTGCTAGGGGACAGGGTTACGAGCAGTACTTC. It translates to CSARGQGYEQYF.

This clonotype was counted a few times. CDR3 bases: TGCAGCGTGGAGGGTCTAGCGGGGGCCTCCTACGAGCAGTACTTC. Its translation: CSVEGLAGASYEQYF. The chain couples TRBV29-1 to TRBJ2-7; TRBD2 agrees at 10 bases. CDR1 is SQVTM and CDR2 is ANQGSEA in the germline V gene. The V and J ends lost 6 bases and 0 bases, in that order; junction bases with no gene match: 8. The CDR3 runs 15 residues.

The J gene is TRBJ1-2, the V gene TRBV6-6; TRBD1 might be the D (5 bases). CDR3 length: 13 residues. The V and J ends lost 6 bases and 8 bases respectively, with 16 bases between them. Germline V CDR1 and CDR2: MNHNY, SVGAGI (reference sequence). The CDR3 DNA is TGTGCCAGCAGCCCCCGGGTGGGGGACGGCTACACCTTC. The encoded protein is CASSPRVGDGYTF.

As DNA, the CDR3 is TGCGCCAGCAGCCAAGAGGGCGGGAGAGTTAATTACGGGGAGCTGTTTTTT. It specifies CASSQEGGRVNYGELFF. The chain uses TRBV4-1 and TRBJ2-2; 7 positions match TRBD2. Germline CDR1 MGHRA, CDR2 YSYEKL. The CDR3 covers 17 residues. With 0 bases clipped from V and 7 bases from J, the junction kept 11 bases outside the gene matches.

The table lists this clonotype with a few counts. V and J are TRBV5-1 and TRBJ2-6, with D perhaps matching TRBD1 or TRBD2 (5 bases each). Per the germline V gene, CDR1 is SGHRS and CDR2 is YFSETQ. This CDR3 contains 16 residues. Trimming took 4 bases from V and 1 from J, leaving 12 bases between them. CDR3 sequence: CASSPGRASGANVLTF. As DNA, the CDR3 is TGCGCCAGCAGCCCGGGGCGGGCGTCTGGGGCCAACGTCCTGACTTTC.

The chain uses TRBV20-1 and TRBJ2-7; D unclear. Trimming took 0 bases from V and 2 from J, leaving 8 bases between them. CDR1 is DFQATT, CDR2 SNEGSKA, per germline (reference sequence). The length of the CDR3 is 13 residues. As DNA, the CDR3 is TGCAGTGCTAGAGATCTTCTAGCCTACGAGCAGTACTTC. Translating gives CSARDLLAYEQYF.

V and J are TRBV2 and TRBJ2-1; tentative D call: TRBD1 (5 bases). CDR1 SNHLY and CDR2 FYNNEI come from the germline V gene. The germline V and J ends were trimmed by 5 bases and 3 bases, with 17 bases remaining between them. The CDR3 consists of 16 residues. DNA of the CDR3: TGTGCCAGCAGTCCGGCTGGCACAGGATACTACAATGAGCAGTTCTTC. This codes for CASSPAGTGYYNEQFF.

The genes are TRBV29-1 and TRBJ1-1; D gene ambiguous. Germline V gives CDR1 SQVTM, CDR2 ANQGSEA. CDR3 size: 11 residues. V was pared by 4 bases and J by 5 bases, with 8 bases between. CDR3 amino acids: CSVAEWTEAFF. The CDR3 nucleotides read TGCAGCGTTGCGGAGTGGACTGAAGCTTTCTTT.

This clonotype was detected only a few times. V gene TRBV10-3 combines with J gene TRBJ1-2; TRBD1 might be the D (5 bases). V lost 10 bases to trimming and J lost 4 bases, with 19 bases between them. CDR1 and CDR2 (germline): ENHRY, SYGVKD. The CDR3 length is 14 residues. The CDR3, as DNA: TGTGCCACCAGGAGTGACAGTTCGGGCTATGGCTACACCTTC. Translated, it gives CATRSDSSGYGYTF.

This clonotype has more than one count but fewer than ten. This chain uses TRBV12-3 or TRBV12-4 with TRBJ1-2; TRBD1 might be the D (6 bases). With 1 base removed from V and 4 bases from J, the gap between germline ends came to 10 bases. The CDR3 spans 14 residues. The chain's CDR3 is CASSLGRGGYGYTF. In DNA, the CDR3 is TGTGCCAGCAGTTTAGGGAGGGGGGGCTATGGCTACACCTTC.

The V gene is TRBV20-1, the J gene TRBJ2-1; 10 bases fit TRBD2. Germline CDR1 DFQATT, CDR2 SNEGSKA (reference sequence). CDR3 size: 14 residues. V was pared by 3 bases and J by 5 bases, with 4 bases of the junction left unmatched. CDR3 loop: CSASSSGSNNEQFF. DNA for the CDR3: TGCAGTGCTAGTTCTAGCGGGAGCAACAATGAGCAGTTCTTC.